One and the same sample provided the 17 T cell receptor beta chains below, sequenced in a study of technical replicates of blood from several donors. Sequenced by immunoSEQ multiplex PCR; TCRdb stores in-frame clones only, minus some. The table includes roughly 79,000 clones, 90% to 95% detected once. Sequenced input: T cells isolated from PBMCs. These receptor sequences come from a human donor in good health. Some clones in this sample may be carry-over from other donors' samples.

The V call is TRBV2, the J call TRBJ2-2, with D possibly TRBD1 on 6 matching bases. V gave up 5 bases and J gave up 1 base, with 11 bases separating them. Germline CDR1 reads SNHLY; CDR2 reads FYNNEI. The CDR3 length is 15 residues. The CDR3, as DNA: TGTGCCAGCAGTTACAGGGATAGGAACACCGGGGAGCTGTTTTTT. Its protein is CASSYRDRNTGELFF.

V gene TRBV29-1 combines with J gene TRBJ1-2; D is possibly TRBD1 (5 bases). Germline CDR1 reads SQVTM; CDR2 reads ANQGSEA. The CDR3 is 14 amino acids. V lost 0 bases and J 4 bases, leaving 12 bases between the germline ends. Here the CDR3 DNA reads TGCAGCGTTGAAGATTCTAAGACAGTCTATGGCTACACCTTC. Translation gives CSVEDSKTVYGYTF.

The CDR3 here is CASSPRVGGTMNTEAFF. CDR3 nucleotide sequence: TGTGCCAGCTCACCACGGGTTGGCGGTACAATGAACACTGAAGCTTTCTTT. The chain employs TRBV18 and TRBJ1-1; D uncertain. V lost 1 base and J lost 0, with 15 bases in between. CDR3 size: 17 residues. From germline, CDR1 is KGHSH and CDR2 LQKENI.

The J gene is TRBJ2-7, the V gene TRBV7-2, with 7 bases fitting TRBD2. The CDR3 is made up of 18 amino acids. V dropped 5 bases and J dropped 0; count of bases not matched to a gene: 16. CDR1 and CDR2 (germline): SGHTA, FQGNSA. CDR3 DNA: TGTGCCAGCAGCCTCATTTTCGGGCGGGGACTACTCTCCTACGAGCAGTACTTC. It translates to CASSLIFGRGLLSYEQYF.

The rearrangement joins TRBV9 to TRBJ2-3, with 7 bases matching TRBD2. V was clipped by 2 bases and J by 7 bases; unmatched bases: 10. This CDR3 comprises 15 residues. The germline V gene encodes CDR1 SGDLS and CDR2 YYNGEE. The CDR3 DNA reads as TGTGCCAGCAGCGTCGGACTAGGGAGAACGCATACGCAGTATTTT. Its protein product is CASSVGLGRTHTQYF.

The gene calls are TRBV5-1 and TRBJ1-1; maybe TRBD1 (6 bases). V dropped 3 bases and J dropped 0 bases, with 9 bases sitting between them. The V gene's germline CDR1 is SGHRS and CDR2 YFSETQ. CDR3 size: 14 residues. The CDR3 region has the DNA TGCGCCAGCAGCTCGGACAGTATGAACACTGAAGCTTTCTTT. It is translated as CASSSDSMNTEAFF.

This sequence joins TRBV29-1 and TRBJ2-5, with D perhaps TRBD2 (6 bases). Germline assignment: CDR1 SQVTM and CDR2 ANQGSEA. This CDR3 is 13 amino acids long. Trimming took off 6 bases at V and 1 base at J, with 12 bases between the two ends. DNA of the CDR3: TGCAGCGTGGATAGCGGTATCCAAGAGACCCAGTACTTC. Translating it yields CSVDSGIQETQYF.

The CDR3 region is CASSPKTSARTDTQYF. The CDR3 nucleotides read TGTGCCAGCAGCCCAAAAACTAGCGCCCGCACAGATACGCAGTATTTT. V is TRBV5-4 and J is TRBJ2-3; 7 bases agree with TRBD2. This CDR3 is 16 amino acids long. V lost 4 bases and J lost 1; bases outside the gene matches: 9. Germline CDR1 is SGHNT and CDR2 is YYREEE (reference sequence). The full variable domain, in which reference TRBV5-4 and TRBJ2-3 provide the parts outside the CDR3, is ETGVTQSPTHLIKTRGQQVTLRCSSQSGHNTVSWYQQALGQGPQFIFQYYREEENGRGNFPPRFSGLQFPNYSSELNVNALELDDSALYLCASSPKTSARTDTQYFGPGTRLTVL.

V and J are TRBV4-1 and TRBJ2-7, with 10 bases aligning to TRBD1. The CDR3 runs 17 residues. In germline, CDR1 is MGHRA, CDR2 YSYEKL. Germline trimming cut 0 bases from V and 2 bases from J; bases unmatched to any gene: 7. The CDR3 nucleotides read TGCGCCAGCAGCCAAGAAGGAGGGACAGGGGTGGCCTACGAGCAGTACTTC. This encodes CASSQEGGTGVAYEQYF.

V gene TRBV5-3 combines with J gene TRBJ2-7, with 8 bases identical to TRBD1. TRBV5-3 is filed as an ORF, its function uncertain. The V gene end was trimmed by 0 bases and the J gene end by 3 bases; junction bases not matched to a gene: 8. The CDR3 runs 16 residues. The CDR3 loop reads CARSLETGERIYEQYF. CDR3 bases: TGTGCCAGAAGCTTGGAGACAGGGGAGAGGATCTACGAGCAGTACTTC.

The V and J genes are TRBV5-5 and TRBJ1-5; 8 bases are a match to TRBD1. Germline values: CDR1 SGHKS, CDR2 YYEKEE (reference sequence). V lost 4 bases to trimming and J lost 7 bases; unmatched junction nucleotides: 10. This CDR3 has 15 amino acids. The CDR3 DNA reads TGTGCCAGCAGCCTCAGGACAGGGATCGGACAGCCCCAGCATTTT. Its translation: CASSLRTGIGQPQHF.

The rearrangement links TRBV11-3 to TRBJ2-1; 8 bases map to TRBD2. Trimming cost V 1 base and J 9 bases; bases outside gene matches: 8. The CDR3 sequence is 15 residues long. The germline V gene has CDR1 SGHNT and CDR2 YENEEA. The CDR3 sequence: CASSLGSGNRGEQFF. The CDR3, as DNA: TGTGCCAGCAGCTTAGGTAGCGGGAATCGTGGTGAGCAGTTCTTC.

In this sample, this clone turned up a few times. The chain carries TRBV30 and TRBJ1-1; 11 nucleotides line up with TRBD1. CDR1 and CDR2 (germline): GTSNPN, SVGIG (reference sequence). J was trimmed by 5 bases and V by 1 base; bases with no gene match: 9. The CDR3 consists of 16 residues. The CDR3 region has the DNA TGTGCCTGGAGTGAAATCCCTGGACAGGGGGCGACTGAAGCTTTCTTT. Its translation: CAWSEIPGQGATEAFF. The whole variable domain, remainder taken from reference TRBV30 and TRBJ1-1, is SQTIHQWPATLVQPVGSPLSLECTVEGTSNPNLYWYRQAAGRGLQLLFYSVGIGQISSEVPQNLSASRPQDRQFILSSKKLLLSDSGFYLCAWSEIPGQGATEAFFGQGTRLTVV.

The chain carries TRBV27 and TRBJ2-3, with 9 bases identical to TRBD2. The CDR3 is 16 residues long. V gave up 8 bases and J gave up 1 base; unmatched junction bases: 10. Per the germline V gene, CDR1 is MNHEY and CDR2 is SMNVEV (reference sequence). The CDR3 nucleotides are TGTGCCAGCTCGAATGGCCAGCGGGGGGGCACAGATACGCAGTATTTT. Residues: CASSNGQRGGTDTQYF.

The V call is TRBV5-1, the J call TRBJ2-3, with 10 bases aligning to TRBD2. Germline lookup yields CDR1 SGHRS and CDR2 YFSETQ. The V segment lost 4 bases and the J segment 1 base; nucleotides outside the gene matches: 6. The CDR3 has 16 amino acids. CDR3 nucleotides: TGCGCCAGCAGCCCTCATGGACTAGCGGGCACAGATACGCAGTATTTT. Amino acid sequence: CASSPHGLAGTDTQYF.

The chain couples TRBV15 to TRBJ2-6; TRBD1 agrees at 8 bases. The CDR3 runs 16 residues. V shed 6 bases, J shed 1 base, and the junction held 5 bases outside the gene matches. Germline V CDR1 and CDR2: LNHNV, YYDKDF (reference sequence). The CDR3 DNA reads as TGTGCCACCAGTACAGGGGGTAGTTCTGGGGCCAACGTCCTGACTTTC. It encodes CATSTGGSSGANVLTF.

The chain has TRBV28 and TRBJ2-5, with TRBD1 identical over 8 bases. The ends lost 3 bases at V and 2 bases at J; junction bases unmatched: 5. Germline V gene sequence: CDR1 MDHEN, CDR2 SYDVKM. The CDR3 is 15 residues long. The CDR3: CASSFGQGAQETQYF. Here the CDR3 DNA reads TGTGCCAGCAGTTTTGGGCAGGGGGCGCAAGAGACCCAGTACTTC.